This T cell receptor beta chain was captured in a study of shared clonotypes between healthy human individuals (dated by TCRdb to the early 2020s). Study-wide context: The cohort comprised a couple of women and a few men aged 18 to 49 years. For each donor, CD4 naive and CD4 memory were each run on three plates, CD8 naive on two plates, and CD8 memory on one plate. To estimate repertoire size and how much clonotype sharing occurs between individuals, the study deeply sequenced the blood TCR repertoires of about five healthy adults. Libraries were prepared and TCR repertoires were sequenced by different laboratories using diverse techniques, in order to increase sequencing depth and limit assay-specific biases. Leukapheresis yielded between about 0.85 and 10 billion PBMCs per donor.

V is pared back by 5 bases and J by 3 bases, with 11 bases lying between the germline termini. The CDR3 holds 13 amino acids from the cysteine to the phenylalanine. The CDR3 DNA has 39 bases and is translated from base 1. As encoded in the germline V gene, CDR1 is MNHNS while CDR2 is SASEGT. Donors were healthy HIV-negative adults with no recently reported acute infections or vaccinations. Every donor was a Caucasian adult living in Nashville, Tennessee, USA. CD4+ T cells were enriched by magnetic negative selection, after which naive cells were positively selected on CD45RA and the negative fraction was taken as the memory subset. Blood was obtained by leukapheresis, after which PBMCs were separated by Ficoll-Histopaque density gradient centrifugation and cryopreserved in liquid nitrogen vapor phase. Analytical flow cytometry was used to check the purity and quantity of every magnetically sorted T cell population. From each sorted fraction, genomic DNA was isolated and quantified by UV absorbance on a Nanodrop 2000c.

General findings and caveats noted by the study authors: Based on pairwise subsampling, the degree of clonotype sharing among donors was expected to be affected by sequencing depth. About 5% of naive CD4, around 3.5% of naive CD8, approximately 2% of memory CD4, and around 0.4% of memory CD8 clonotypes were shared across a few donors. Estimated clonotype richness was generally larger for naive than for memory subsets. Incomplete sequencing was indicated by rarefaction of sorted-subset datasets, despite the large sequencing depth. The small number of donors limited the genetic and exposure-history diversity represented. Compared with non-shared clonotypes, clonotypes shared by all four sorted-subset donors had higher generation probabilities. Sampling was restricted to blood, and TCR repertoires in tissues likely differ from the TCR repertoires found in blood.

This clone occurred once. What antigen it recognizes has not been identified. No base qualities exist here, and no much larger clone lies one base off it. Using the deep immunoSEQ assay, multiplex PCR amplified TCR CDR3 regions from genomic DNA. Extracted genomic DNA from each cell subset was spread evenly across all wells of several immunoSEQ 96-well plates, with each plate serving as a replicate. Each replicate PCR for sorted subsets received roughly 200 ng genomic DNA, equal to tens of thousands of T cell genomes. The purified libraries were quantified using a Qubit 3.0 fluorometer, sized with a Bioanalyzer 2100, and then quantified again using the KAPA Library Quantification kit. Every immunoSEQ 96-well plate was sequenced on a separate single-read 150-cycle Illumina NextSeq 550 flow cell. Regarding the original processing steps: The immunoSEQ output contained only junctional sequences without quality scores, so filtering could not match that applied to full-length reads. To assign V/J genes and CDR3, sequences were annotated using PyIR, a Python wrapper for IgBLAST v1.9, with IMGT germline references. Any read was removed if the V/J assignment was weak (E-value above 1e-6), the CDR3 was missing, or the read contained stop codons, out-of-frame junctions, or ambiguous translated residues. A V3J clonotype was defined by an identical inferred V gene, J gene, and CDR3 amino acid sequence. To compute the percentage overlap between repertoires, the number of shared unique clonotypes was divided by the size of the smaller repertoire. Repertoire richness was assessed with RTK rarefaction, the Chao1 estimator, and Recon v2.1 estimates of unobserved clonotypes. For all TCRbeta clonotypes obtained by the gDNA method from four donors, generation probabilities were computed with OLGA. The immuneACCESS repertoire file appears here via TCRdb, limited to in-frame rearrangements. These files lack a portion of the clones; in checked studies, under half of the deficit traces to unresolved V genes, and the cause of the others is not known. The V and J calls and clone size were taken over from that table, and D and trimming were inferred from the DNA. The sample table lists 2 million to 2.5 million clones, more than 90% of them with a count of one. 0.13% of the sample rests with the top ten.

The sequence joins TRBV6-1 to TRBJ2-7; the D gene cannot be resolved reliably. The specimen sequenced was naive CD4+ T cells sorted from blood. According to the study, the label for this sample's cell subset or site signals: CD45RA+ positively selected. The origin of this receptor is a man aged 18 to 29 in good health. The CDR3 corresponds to CASSIGRNYEQYF. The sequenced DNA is TGTGCCAGCAGTATTGGCAGAAACTACGAGCAGTACTTC.